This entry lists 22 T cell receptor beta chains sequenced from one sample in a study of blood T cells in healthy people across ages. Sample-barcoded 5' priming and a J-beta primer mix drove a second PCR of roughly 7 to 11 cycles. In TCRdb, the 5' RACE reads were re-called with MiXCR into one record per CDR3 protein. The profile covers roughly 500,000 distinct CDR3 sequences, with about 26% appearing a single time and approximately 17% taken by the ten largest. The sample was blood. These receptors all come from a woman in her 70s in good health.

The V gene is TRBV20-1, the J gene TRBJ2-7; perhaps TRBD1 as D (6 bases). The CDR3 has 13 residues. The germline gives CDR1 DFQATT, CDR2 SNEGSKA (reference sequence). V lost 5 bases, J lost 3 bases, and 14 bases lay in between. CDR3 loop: CSAGDTVGYEQYF. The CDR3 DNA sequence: TGCAGTGCTGGGGACACCGTGGGCTACGAGCAGTACTTC.

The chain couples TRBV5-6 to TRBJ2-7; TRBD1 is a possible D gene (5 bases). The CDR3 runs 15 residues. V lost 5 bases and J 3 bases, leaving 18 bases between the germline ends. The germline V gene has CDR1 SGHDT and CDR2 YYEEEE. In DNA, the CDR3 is TGTGCCAGCAGTGTAGGTCAGGGCGCGATCTACGAGCAGTACTTC. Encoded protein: CASSVGQGAIYEQYF.

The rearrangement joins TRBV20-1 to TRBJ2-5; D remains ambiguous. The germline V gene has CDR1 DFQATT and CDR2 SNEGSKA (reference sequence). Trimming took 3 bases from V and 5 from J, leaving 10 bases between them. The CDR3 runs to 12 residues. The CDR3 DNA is TGCAGTGCTAGGGCCCTAGGGGAGACCCAGTACTTC. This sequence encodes CSARALGETQYF.

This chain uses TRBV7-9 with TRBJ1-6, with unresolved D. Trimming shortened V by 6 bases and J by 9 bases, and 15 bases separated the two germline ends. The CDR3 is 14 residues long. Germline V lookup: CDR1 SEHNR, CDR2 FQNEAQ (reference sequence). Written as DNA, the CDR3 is TGTGCCAGCAGACTCGACAAGGCGGGTTCACCCCTCCACTTT. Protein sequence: CASRLDKAGSPLHF.

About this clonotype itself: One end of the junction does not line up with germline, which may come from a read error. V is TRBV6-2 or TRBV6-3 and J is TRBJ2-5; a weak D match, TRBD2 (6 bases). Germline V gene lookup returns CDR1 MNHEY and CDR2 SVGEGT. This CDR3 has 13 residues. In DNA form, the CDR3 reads TGTGCCAGCAACCGGGACTCCGCGAGAGAGCGGTTCTTC. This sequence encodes CASNRDSARERFF.

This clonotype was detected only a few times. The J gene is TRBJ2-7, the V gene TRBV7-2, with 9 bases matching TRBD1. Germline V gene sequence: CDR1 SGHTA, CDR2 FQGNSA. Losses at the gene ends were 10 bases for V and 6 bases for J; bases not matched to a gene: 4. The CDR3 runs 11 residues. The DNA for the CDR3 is TGTGCCATAACGACAGGGGGCGAGCAGTACTTC. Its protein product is CAITTGGEQYF.

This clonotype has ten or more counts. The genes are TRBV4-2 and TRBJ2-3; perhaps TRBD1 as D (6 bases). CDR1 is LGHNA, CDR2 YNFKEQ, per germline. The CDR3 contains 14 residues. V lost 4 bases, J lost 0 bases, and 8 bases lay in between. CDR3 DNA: TGTGCCAGCAGCCCGGACAGAAGCACAGATACGCAGTATTTT. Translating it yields CASSPDRSTDTQYF.

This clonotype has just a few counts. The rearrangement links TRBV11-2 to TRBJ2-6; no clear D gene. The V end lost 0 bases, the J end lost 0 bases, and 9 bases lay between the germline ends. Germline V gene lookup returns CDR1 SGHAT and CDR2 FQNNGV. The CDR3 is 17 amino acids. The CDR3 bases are TGTGCCAGCAGCTTAGATAGGCGGAGCTCTGGGGCCAACGTCCTGACTTTC. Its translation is CASSLDRRSSGANVLTF.

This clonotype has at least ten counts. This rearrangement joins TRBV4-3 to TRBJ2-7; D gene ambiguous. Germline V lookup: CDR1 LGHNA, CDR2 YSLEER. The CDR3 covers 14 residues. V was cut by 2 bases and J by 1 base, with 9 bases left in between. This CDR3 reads CASSQQANSYEQYF. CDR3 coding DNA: TGCGCCAGCAGCCAACAGGCCAATTCCTACGAGCAGTACTTC.

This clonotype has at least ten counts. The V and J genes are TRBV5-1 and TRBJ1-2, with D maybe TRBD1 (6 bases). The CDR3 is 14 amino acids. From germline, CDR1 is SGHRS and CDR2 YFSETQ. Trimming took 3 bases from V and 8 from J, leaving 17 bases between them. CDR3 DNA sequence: TGCGCCAGCAGCTACGACTTGGACAGAGGAGGCTACACCTTC. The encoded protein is CASSYDLDRGGYTF.

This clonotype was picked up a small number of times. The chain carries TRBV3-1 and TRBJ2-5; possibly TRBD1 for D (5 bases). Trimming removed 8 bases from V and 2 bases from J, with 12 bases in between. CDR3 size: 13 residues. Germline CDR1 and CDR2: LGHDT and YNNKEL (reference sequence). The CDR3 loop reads CASRADSQETQYF. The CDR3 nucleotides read TGTGCCAGCCGCGCCGACAGTCAAGAGACCCAGTACTTC.

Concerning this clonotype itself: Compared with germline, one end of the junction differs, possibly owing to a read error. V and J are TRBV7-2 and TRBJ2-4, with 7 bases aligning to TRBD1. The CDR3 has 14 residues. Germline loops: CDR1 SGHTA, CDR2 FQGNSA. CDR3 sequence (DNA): TGTGCCAGCGGCTTAACAGGGGCCGTAAACATTCAGTACTTC. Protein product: CASGLTGAVNIQYF.

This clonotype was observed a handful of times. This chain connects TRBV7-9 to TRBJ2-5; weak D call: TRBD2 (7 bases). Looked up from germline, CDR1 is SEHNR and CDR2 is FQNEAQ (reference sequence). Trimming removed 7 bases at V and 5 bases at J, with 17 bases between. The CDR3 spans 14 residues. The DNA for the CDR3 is TGTGCCAGCAACGAGGGGAGGGGGACGGAGACCCAGTACTTC. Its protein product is CASNEGRGTETQYF.

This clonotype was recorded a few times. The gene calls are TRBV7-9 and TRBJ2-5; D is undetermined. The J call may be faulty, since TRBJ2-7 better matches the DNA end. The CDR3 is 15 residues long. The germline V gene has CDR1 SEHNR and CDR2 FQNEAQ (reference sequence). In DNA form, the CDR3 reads TGTGCCAGCAGCCCACGGGCCGGCAGTTTCGACGAGCAGTACTTC. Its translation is CASSPRAGSFDEQYF.

The CDR3 region has the DNA TGTGCCAGCCTTACAGGGAACACAGATACGCAGTATTTT. Amino acids: CASLTGNTDTQYF. The chain recombines TRBV28 with TRBJ2-3, with a tentative D call TRBD1 (6 bases). V was cut by 8 bases and J by 2 bases, with 11 bases left in between. CDR3 length equals 13 residues. The germline gives CDR1 MDHEN, CDR2 SYDVKM.

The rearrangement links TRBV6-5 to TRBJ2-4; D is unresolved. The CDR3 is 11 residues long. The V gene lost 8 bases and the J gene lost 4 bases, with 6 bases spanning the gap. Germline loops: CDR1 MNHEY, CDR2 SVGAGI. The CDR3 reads CASWNKNIQYF. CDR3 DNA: TGTGCCAGCTGGAATAAAAACATTCAGTACTTC.

CDR3 protein: CASSYSSVGTDTQYF. CDR3 in DNA: TGTGCCAGCAGTTACTCGTCGGTTGGCACAGATACGCAGTATTTT. The V and J genes are TRBV6-5 and TRBJ2-3; no clear D gene. Germline loops: CDR1 MNHEY, CDR2 SVGAGI. The CDR3 contains 15 residues. Trimming removed 0 bases at V and 1 base at J, with 8 bases between.

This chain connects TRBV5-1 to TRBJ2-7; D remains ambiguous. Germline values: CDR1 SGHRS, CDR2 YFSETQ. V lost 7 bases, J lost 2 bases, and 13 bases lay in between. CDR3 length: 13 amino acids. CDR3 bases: TGCGCCAGCCGGACGGACGAGGCCTACGAGCAGTACTTC. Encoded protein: CASRTDEAYEQYF.

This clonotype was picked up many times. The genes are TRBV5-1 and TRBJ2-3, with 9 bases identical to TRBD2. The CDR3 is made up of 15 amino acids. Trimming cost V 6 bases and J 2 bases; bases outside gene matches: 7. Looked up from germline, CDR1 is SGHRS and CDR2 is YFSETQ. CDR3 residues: CASTFSGGPTDTQYF. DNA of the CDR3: TGCGCCAGCACCTTTAGCGGGGGTCCCACAGATACGCAGTATTTT.

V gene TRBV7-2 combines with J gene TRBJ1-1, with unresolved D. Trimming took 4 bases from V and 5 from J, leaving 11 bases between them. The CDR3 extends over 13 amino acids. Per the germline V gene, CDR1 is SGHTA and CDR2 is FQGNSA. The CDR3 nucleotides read TGTGCCAGCAGCTGGAGGGTCGATACTGAAGCTTTCTTT. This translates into CASSWRVDTEAFF. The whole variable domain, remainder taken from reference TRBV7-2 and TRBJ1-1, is GAGVSQSPSNKVTEKGKDVELRCDPISGHTALYWYRQSLGQGLEFLIYFQGNSAPDKSGLPSDRFSAERTGGSVSTLTIQRTQQEDSAVYLCASSWRVDTEAFFGQGTRLTVV.

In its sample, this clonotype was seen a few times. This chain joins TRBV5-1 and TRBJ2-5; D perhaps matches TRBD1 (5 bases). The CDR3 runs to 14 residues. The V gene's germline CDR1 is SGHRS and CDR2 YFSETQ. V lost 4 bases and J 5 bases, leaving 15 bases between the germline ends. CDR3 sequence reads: CASSVPGLRETQYF. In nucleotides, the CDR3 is TGCGCCAGCAGCGTACCAGGGTTGCGGGAGACCCAGTACTTC.

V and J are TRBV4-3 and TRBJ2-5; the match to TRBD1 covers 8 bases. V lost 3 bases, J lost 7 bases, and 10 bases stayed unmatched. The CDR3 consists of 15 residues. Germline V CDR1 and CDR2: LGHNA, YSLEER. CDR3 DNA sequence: TGCGCCAGCAGCCAGGATCAGGGGGCAAGGGGGACCCAGTACTTC. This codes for CASSQDQGARGTQYF.